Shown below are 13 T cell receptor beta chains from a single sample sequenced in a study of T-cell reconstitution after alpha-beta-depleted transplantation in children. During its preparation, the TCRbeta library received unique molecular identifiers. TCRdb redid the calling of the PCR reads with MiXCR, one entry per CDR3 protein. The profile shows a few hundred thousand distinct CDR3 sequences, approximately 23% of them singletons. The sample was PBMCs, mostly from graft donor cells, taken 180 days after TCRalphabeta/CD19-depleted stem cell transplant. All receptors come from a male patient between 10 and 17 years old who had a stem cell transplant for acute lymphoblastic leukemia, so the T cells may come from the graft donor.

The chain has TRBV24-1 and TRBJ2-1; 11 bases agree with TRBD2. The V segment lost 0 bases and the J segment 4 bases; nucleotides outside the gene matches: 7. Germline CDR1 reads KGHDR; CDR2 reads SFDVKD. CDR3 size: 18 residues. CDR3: CATSDLAPGTSGYNEQFF. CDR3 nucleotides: TGTGCCACCAGTGATTTGGCCCCCGGGACTAGCGGTTACAATGAGCAGTTCTTC.

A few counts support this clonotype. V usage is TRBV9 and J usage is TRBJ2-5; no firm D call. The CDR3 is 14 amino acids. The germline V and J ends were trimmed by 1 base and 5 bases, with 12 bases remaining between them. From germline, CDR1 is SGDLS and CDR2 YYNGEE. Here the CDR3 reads CASSVTPAKETQYF. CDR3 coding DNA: TGTGCCAGCAGCGTAACTCCGGCAAAGGAGACCCAGTACTTC. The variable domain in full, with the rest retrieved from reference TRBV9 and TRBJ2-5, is DSGVTQTPKHLITATGQRVTLRCSPRSGDLSVYWYQQSLDQGLQFLIQYYNGEERAKGNILERFSAQQFPDLHSELNLSSLELGDSALYFCASSVTPAKETQYFGPGTRLLVL.

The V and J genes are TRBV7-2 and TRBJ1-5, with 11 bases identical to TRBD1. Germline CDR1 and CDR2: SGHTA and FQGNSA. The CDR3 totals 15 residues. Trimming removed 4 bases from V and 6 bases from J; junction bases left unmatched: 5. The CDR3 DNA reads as TGTGCCAGCAGCTCAGGACAGGGGGCGGCTCAGCCCCAGCATTTT. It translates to CASSSGQGAAQPQHF.

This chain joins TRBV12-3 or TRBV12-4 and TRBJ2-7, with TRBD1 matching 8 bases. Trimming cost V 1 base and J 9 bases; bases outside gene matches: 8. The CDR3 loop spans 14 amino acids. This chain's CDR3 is CASSLGTGTLRQYF. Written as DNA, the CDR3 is TGTGCCAGCAGTTTAGGGACAGGGACTCTTCGGCAGTACTTC.

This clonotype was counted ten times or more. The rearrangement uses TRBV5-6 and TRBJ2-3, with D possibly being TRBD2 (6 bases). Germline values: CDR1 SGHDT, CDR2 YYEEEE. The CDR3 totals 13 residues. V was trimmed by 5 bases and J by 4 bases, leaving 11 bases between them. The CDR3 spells CASSRGTPDTQYF. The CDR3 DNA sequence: TGTGCCAGCAGTCGGGGGACCCCAGATACGCAGTATTTT.

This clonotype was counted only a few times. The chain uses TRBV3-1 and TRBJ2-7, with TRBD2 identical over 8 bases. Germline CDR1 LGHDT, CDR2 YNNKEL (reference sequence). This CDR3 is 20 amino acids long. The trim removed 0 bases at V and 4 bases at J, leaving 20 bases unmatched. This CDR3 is CASSQEPFPPAGEVWYEQYF. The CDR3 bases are TGTGCCAGCAGCCAAGAACCTTTTCCTCCAGCGGGAGAAGTTTGGTACGAGCAGTACTTC.

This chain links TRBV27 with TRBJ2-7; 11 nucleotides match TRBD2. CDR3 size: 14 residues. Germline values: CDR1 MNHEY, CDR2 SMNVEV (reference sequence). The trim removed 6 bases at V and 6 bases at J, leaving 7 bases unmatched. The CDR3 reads CASSPRLAGREQYF. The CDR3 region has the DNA TGTGCCAGCAGCCCGAGACTAGCGGGGCGCGAGCAGTACTTC.

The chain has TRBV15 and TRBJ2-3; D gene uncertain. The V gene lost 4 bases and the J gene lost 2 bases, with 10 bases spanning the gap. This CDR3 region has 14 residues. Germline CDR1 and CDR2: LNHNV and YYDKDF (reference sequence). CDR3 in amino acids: CATSKGIVTDTQYF. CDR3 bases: TGTGCCACCAGCAAGGGTATCGTCACAGATACGCAGTATTTT.

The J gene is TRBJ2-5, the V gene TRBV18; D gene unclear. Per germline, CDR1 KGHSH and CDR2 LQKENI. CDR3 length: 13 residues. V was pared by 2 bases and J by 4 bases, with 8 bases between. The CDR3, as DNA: TGTGCCAGCTCACCAATGGCAGGAGAGACCCAGTACTTC. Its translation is CASSPMAGETQYF. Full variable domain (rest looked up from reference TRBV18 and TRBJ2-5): NAGVMQNPRHLVRRRGQEARLRCSPMKGHSHVYWYRQLPEEGLKFMVYLQKENIIDESGMPKERFSAEFPKEGPSILRIQQVVRGDSAAYFCASSPMAGETQYFGPGTRLLVL.

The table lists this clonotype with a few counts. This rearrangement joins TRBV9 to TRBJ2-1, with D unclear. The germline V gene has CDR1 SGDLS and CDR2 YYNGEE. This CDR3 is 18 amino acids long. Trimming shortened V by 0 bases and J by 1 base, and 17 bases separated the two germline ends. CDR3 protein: CASSVAGPAWASYNEQFF. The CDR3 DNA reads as TGTGCCAGCAGCGTAGCAGGTCCAGCATGGGCATCCTACAATGAGCAGTTCTTC.

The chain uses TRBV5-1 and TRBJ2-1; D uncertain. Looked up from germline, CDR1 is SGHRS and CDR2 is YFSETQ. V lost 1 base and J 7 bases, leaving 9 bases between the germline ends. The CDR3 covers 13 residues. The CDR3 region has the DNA TGCGCCAGCAGCTTGTTGGGAACGAATGAGCAGTTCTTC. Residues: CASSLLGTNEQFF.

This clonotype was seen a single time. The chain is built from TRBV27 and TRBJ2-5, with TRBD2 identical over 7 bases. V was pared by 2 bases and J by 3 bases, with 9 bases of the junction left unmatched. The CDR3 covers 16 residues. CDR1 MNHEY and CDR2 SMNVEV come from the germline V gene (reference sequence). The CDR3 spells CASSLNPWLAEETQYF. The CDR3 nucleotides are TGTGCCAGCAGTTTAAACCCCTGGCTAGCGGAAGAGACCCAGTACTTC.

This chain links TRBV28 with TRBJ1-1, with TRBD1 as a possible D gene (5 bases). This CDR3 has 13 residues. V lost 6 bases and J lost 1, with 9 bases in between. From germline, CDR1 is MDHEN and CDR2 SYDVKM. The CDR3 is CASRTEANTEAFF. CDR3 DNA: TGTGCCAGCAGGACAGAGGCGAACACTGAAGCTTTCTTT.